This is a list of T cell receptor beta chains from one sample in a study of blood T cells in healthy people across ages. TCRdb independently ran MiXCR on the 5' RACE reads; one entry per CDR3 protein. The table includes 790,000 or so distinct CDR3 sequences, about 42% detected once. The source material was blood. These receptors were collected from a man older than 75 in good health. The CDR3 runs from the conserved cysteine through the conserved F or W. The D gene is left open where the match is weak. Size tells how often a clone was seen (once, few, many) or the class of an expanded clone, and some rows leave it out.

v_call: TRBV13; j_call: TRBJ2-1; cdr3_length: 14; d_call: .; clone_size: few; cdr3_aa: CASSPLLQTSNQFF
v_call: TRBV28; j_call: TRBJ2-2; cdr3_length: 16; d_call: .; clone_size: .; cdr3_aa: CACRIKRTANTGELFF
v_call: TRBV30; j_call: .; cdr3_length: 15; d_call: TRBD2; clone_size: .; cdr3_aa: CAWSVGSGLLYEQYF
v_call: TRBV6-1; j_call: TRBJ1-2; cdr3_length: 16; d_call: .; clone_size: .; cdr3_aa: CASAVSSGTNNYGYTF
v_call: TRBV6-2/TRBV6-3; j_call: TRBJ2-3; cdr3_length: 17; d_call: .; clone_size: .; cdr3_aa: CASSTPVLGPSTDTQYF
v_call: TRBV11-1; j_call: TRBJ2-5; cdr3_length: 16; d_call: TRBD2; clone_size: once; cdr3_aa: CTSSSRLALRQETQYF
v_call: TRBV7-8; j_call: TRBJ1-1; cdr3_length: 16; d_call: .; clone_size: .; cdr3_aa: CASSSQGCRLNTEAFF
v_call: TRBV12-3/TRBV12-4; j_call: TRBJ1-5; cdr3_length: 14; d_call: .; clone_size: few; cdr3_aa: CASSNREGNQPQHF
v_call: TRBV30; j_call: TRBJ2-3; cdr3_length: 14; d_call: TRBD1; clone_size: .; cdr3_aa: CAWTNRGSTDTQYF
v_call: TRBV9; j_call: TRBJ1-1; cdr3_length: 16; d_call: .; clone_size: .; cdr3_aa: CASSVVVGGGDTEAFF
v_call: TRBV20-1; j_call: TRBJ1-2; cdr3_length: 16; d_call: .; clone_size: .; cdr3_aa: CSAYVGQGSANYGYTF
v_call: TRBV9; j_call: TRBJ2-3; cdr3_length: 15; d_call: TRBD2; clone_size: many; cdr3_aa: CASSVAGLGTDTQYF
v_call: TRBV11-3; j_call: TRBJ2-1; cdr3_length: 17; d_call: TRBD2; clone_size: .; cdr3_aa: CASSTGRGPSGKVEQFF
v_call: TRBV11-2; j_call: .; cdr3_length: 16; d_call: TRBD2; clone_size: .; cdr3_aa: CASSLVGTSTYNEQYF
v_call: TRBV5-1; j_call: TRBJ1-6; cdr3_length: 13; d_call: .; clone_size: .; cdr3_aa: CASSLDGVRALHF
v_call: TRBV23-1; j_call: TRBJ2-1; cdr3_length: 15; d_call: .; clone_size: few; cdr3_aa: CASSQGQGDYNEQFF
v_call: TRBV9; j_call: TRBJ1-1; cdr3_length: 14; d_call: TRBD1; clone_size: .; cdr3_aa: CASSVGTGRTEAFF
v_call: TRBV6-2/TRBV6-3; j_call: TRBJ1-2; cdr3_length: 13; d_call: .; clone_size: .; cdr3_aa: CASSYEGFGGYTF
v_call: TRBV9; j_call: TRBJ1-6; cdr3_length: 15; d_call: TRBD1; clone_size: once; cdr3_aa: CASSPLQGATSPLHF
v_call: TRBV6-6; j_call: TRBJ2-1; cdr3_length: 14; d_call: .; clone_size: .; cdr3_aa: CASSYGALNNEQFF
v_call: TRBV5-1; j_call: TRBJ2-7; cdr3_length: 13; d_call: TRBD2; clone_size: few; cdr3_aa: CASSPRDYYEQYF
v_call: TRBV27; j_call: TRBJ2-3; cdr3_length: 15; d_call: .; clone_size: .; cdr3_aa: CASKGTAGFTDTQYF
v_call: TRBV29-1; j_call: TRBJ1-3; cdr3_length: 13; d_call: .; clone_size: .; cdr3_aa: CSVAGFSGNTIYF
v_call: TRBV29-1; j_call: TRBJ2-1; cdr3_length: 14; d_call: TRBD2; clone_size: .; cdr3_aa: CSVDIAGAYNEQFF
v_call: TRBV5-1; j_call: TRBJ2-3; cdr3_length: 16; d_call: TRBD2; clone_size: few; cdr3_aa: CASSLGTSRNTDTQYF
v_call: TRBV12-3/TRBV12-4; j_call: TRBJ2-1; cdr3_length: 14; d_call: TRBD2; clone_size: few; cdr3_aa: CASSVTSEDNEQFF
v_call: TRBV7-2; j_call: TRBJ2-1; cdr3_length: 12; d_call: .; clone_size: many; cdr3_aa: CASSLAYNEQFF
v_call: TRBV5-6; j_call: TRBJ1-5; cdr3_length: 13; d_call: .; clone_size: few; cdr3_aa: CASSLGQYQPQHF
v_call: TRBV6-4; j_call: TRBJ2-1; cdr3_length: 12; d_call: .; clone_size: few; cdr3_aa: CASTLIWHEQFF
v_call: TRBV5-4; j_call: TRBJ2-3; cdr3_length: 15; d_call: .; clone_size: .; cdr3_aa: CASSFQGRGADTQYF
v_call: TRBV7-2; j_call: TRBJ2-1; cdr3_length: 16; d_call: TRBD2; clone_size: .; cdr3_aa: CASTRSGRASYNEQFF
v_call: TRBV12-3/TRBV12-4; j_call: TRBJ2-3; cdr3_length: 14; d_call: .; clone_size: .; cdr3_aa: CASSFSGEGDTQYF
v_call: TRBV28; j_call: TRBJ2-7; cdr3_length: 14; d_call: .; clone_size: .; cdr3_aa: CASIKGVIPYEQYF
v_call: TRBV2; j_call: TRBJ2-2; cdr3_length: 15; d_call: TRBD2; clone_size: few; cdr3_aa: CASSAQRGLTGELFF
v_call: TRBV29-1; j_call: TRBJ2-3; cdr3_length: 13; d_call: .; clone_size: .; cdr3_aa: CSVDDWGIDTQYF
v_call: TRBV9; j_call: TRBJ2-7; cdr3_length: 15; d_call: TRBD2; clone_size: few; cdr3_aa: CASSVGTSAYYEQYF
v_call: TRBV18; j_call: TRBJ2-7; cdr3_length: 14; d_call: .; clone_size: .; cdr3_aa: CASSPDLGGSEQYF
v_call: TRBV13; j_call: TRBJ1-4; cdr3_length: 13; d_call: TRBD1; clone_size: .; cdr3_aa: CASRGTVHEKLFF
v_call: TRBV28; j_call: TRBJ2-5; cdr3_length: 17; d_call: .; clone_size: .; cdr3_aa: CACSFHSAITYYNEQYF
v_call: TRBV7-2; j_call: TRBJ2-7; cdr3_length: 13; d_call: .; clone_size: .; cdr3_aa: CASSREAFYEQYF
v_call: TRBV12-3/TRBV12-4; j_call: TRBJ1-4; cdr3_length: 17; d_call: .; clone_size: few; cdr3_aa: CASSSRQTLLANEKLFF
v_call: TRBV20-1; j_call: TRBJ2-5; cdr3_length: 13; d_call: TRBD2; clone_size: few; cdr3_aa: CSATSGSGETQYF
v_call: TRBV7-8; j_call: TRBJ2-1; cdr3_length: 12; d_call: TRBD2; clone_size: .; cdr3_aa: CASSMTSAWEFF
v_call: TRBV10-3; j_call: TRBJ2-1; cdr3_length: 15; d_call: .; clone_size: few; cdr3_aa: CAISLSASSYNEQFF
v_call: TRBV4-3; j_call: TRBJ2-1; cdr3_length: 20; d_call: .; clone_size: once; cdr3_aa: CANSQTTKGTGTNSYNEQFF
v_call: TRBV20-1; j_call: TRBJ2-3; cdr3_length: 13; d_call: .; clone_size: .; cdr3_aa: CSASAGITDTQYF
v_call: TRBV7-2; j_call: TRBJ2-1; cdr3_length: 15; d_call: .; clone_size: few; cdr3_aa: CASSTDRTFVNEQFF